One and the same sample provided the 7 T cell receptor beta chains below, sequenced in a study of neurological immune-mediated disorders. TCRdb passed the 5' RACE reads through MiXCR, listing each CDR3 protein once. The table includes about 49,000 distinct CDR3 sequences, more than 7% detected once. Regarding time point: longitudinal time-point 3. Sequenced: PBMCs. The receptors were gathered from a woman aged 40-49 years in good health.

At least ten counts were recorded for this clonotype. The chain is built from TRBV6-2 or TRBV6-3 and TRBJ1-1; D may be TRBD1 (5 bases). The CDR3 is 14 amino acids. Germline V gene sequence: CDR1 MNHEY, CDR2 SVGEGT. V shed 2 bases and J shed 5 bases, with 12 bases lying between them. CDR3 loop: CASSYGGDRTEAFF. The CDR3 coding sequence is TGTGCCAGCAGTTACGGTGGAGACAGAACTGAAGCTTTCTTT.

Many counts were recorded for this clonotype. The CDR3 reads CASSRDRVGEQFF. As DNA, the CDR3 is TGTGCCAGCAGCCGGGACAGGGTTGGTGAGCAGTTCTTC. This chain joins TRBV3-1 and TRBJ2-1, with 9 bases fitting TRBD1. CDR1 and CDR2 from the germline V gene are LGHDT and YNNKEL (reference sequence). Germline trimming cut 4 bases from V and 9 bases from J; bases unmatched to any gene: 4. CDR3 size: 13 residues.

This clonotype was picked up many times. The chain joins TRBV20-1 to TRBJ1-4; 7 nucleotides agree with TRBD1. The junction had 6 bases not matched to a gene; V was cut back by 1 base and J by 7 bases. In germline, CDR1 is DFQATT, CDR2 SNEGSKA (reference sequence). This CDR3 is built from 14 residues. The CDR3 region has the DNA TGCAGTGCTAGAGGGGTAGGGGGCGGTGAAAAACTGTTTTTT. Protein sequence: CSARGVGGGEKLFF.

This clonotype was detected ten times or more. The chain recombines TRBV3-1 with TRBJ2-1, with 8 nucleotides matching TRBD1. After removal of 3 bases from V and 10 bases from J, the junction contained 5 bases not matched to a gene. Germline V gene lookup returns CDR1 LGHDT and CDR2 YNNKEL (reference sequence). This CDR3 contains 13 residues. The CDR3 reads CASSHSTGGEQFF. The CDR3 bases are TGTGCCAGCAGCCATTCTACAGGGGGGGAGCAGTTCTTC.

This clonotype has ten or more counts. V is TRBV5-1 and J is TRBJ2-3, with D uncertain. This CDR3 contains 14 residues. From germline, CDR1 is SGHRS and CDR2 YFSETQ. V lost 1 base and J lost 0, with 6 bases in between. As DNA, the CDR3 is TGCGCCAGCAGCTTGACAACTAGCACAGATACGCAGTATTTT. Translating it yields CASSLTTSTDTQYF.

This clonotype was counted at least ten times. DNA of the CDR3: TGCGCCAGCAGCTTGGTATACGCGGGGCTTGGGAATGAGCAGTTCTTC. Its translation is CASSLVYAGLGNEQFF. The genes are TRBV5-1 and TRBJ2-1, with TRBD2 as a possible D gene (6 bases). Trimming shortened V by 0 bases and J by 7 bases, and 17 bases separated the two germline ends. There are 16 residues in the CDR3. Germline CDR1 and CDR2: SGHRS and YFSETQ.

As to this clonotype: A clone one base away is much larger, so this may be a read error. This chain connects TRBV9 to TRBJ1-1; D not certain. V lost 4 bases and J lost 1, with 14 bases in between. Germline CDR1 SGDLS, CDR2 YYNGEE. CDR3 length: 15 amino acids. The CDR3 DNA reads as TGTGCCAGCAGCCCCCGGAGGGTGGCGAACACTGAAGCTTTCTTT. Protein sequence: CASSPRRVANTEAFF.